These 24 T cell receptor beta chains were sequenced from one sample in a study of blood T cells in healthy people across ages. The authors ran a second PCR of about 7 to 11 cycles using a sample-barcoded 5' primer and a J-beta primer mix. From the 5' RACE reads, TCRdb called clonotypes with MiXCR, one entry per CDR3 protein. Among some 640,000 distinct CDR3 sequences listed, more than 40% were seen once. The source material was blood. The origin of the receptors is a woman aged 60-70 years in good health.

There are a few counts of this clonotype. V gene TRBV5-1 combines with J gene TRBJ2-3; D is uncertain. The CDR3 is made up of 13 amino acids. Germline V CDR1 and CDR2: SGHRS, YFSETQ. Between the trimmed V and J ends, which lost 4 bases and 5 bases, there was a span of 11 bases. Here the CDR3 DNA reads TGCGCCAGCAGCCAGGAAGCTGGAGATACGCAGTATTTT. This gives the protein CASSQEAGDTQYF.

A few counts support this clonotype. The chain employs TRBV12-3 or TRBV12-4 and TRBJ2-4, with D possibly being TRBD2 (6 bases). The DNA end favors TRBJ2-7, so the J call may be wrong. The CDR3 is made up of 11 amino acids. CDR3 loop: CASLGGYEQYF. In nucleotides, the CDR3 is TGTGCCAGTTTGGGGGGCTACGAGCAGTACTTC.

This clonotype occurred many times. The V call is TRBV28, the J call TRBJ2-6, with a tentative D call TRBD1 (6 bases). CDR1 and CDR2 from the germline V gene are MDHEN and SYDVKM. The CDR3 runs 15 residues. Trimming removed 3 bases at V and 2 bases at J, with 8 bases between. The CDR3 DNA follows: TGTGCCAGCAGTTTTTCAGGGGCTGGGGCCAACGTCCTGACTTTC. Protein sequence: CASSFSGAGANVLTF. The full variable domain, completed using reference TRBV28 and TRBJ2-6, is DVKVTQSSRYLVKRTGEKVFLECVQDMDHENMFWYRQDPGLGLRLIYFSYDVKMKEKGDIPEGYSVSREKKERFSLILESASTNQTSMYLCASSFSGAGANVLTFGAGSRLTVL.

In this sample, this clonotype turned up a few times. The J gene is TRBJ1-2, the V gene TRBV2; no clear D. The CDR3 loop spans 13 amino acids. V dropped 5 bases and J dropped 3 bases, with 10 bases sitting between them. CDR1 is SNHLY, CDR2 FYNNEI, per germline. DNA for the CDR3: TGTGCCAGCAGTTATACGAAGGACTATGGCTACACCTTC. Protein: CASSYTKDYGYTF.

There are a few counts of this clonotype. The chain combines TRBV4-2 with TRBJ2-7; 8 positions match TRBD2. The V gene's germline CDR1 is LGHNA and CDR2 YNFKEQ. The CDR3 spans 16 residues. The trim removed 0 bases at V and 4 bases at J, leaving 8 bases unmatched. This CDR3 reads CASSQDMGGRSYEQYF. The CDR3 DNA reads as TGTGCCAGCAGCCAAGATATGGGCGGGAGGAGTTACGAGCAGTACTTC.

This clonotype has at least ten counts. The gene calls are TRBV7-2 and TRBJ2-7; weak D call: TRBD2 (5 bases). Germline V gene data show CDR1 as SGHTA and CDR2 as FQGNSA. V was shortened by 6 bases and J by 2 bases, with 17 bases between the two germline ends. The CDR3 has 15 residues. The CDR3 bases are TGTGCCAGCAGATCCATATTCGAGCGGACCTACGAGCAGTACTTC. Protein sequence: CASRSIFERTYEQYF. The complete variable domain, with remaining parts taken from reference TRBV7-2 and TRBJ2-7, reads GAGVSQSPSNKVTEKGKDVELRCDPISGHTALYWYRQSLGQGLEFLIYFQGNSAPDKSGLPSDRFSAERTGGSVSTLTIQRTQQEDSAVYLCASRSIFERTYEQYFGPGTRLTVT.

V gene TRBV5-1 combines with J gene TRBJ2-5; 10 nucleotides align to TRBD2. Germline V gene sequence: CDR1 SGHRS, CDR2 YFSETQ. V shed 2 bases, J shed 2 bases, and the junction held 6 bases outside the gene matches. The CDR3 loop spans 16 amino acids. The CDR3 region has the DNA TGCGCCAGCAGCTTCCCTAGCGGGGGATCTCAAGAGACCCAGTACTTC. It specifies CASSFPSGGSQETQYF.

This clonotype was seen a handful of times. The chain is built from TRBV4-3 and TRBJ2-3; D is possibly TRBD2 (6 bases). Germline V lookup: CDR1 LGHNA, CDR2 YSLEER. The CDR3 is 15 amino acids. Trimming took off 6 bases at V and 2 bases at J, with 15 bases between the two ends. The CDR3 sequence is CASRGDFGPTDTQYF. The CDR3 DNA sequence: TGCGCCAGCAGAGGGGACTTCGGCCCCACAGATACGCAGTATTTT.

The chain combines TRBV24-1 with TRBJ2-1, with 14 nucleotides matching TRBD2. CDR1 is KGHDR, CDR2 SFDVKD, per germline. This CDR3 is built from 16 residues. The V and J ends lost 2 bases and 12 bases, in that order; junction bases with no gene match: 8. CDR3: CATSDWTSGRKDTQFF. The CDR3 DNA reads TGTGCCACCAGTGATTGGACTAGCGGGAGGAAAGATACGCAGTTCTTC.

The chain uses TRBV28 and TRBJ1-1; possible D gene TRBD1, 5 bases. Trimming took 6 bases from V and 0 from J, leaving 11 bases between them. The CDR3 is 14 amino acids. Germline values: CDR1 MDHEN, CDR2 SYDVKM. This CDR3 is CASREGDVNTEAFF. The CDR3 coding sequence is TGTGCCAGCAGAGAAGGGGACGTGAACACTGAAGCTTTCTTT.

The chain uses TRBV28 and TRBJ2-1; the D gene is possibly TRBD1 (5 bases). The CDR3 runs 16 residues. V lost 3 bases and J lost 0, with 12 bases in between. CDR1 is MDHEN, CDR2 SYDVKM, per germline. The CDR3 reads CASSFLAGASYNEQFF. The CDR3 DNA is TGTGCCAGCAGTTTTCTGGCTGGGGCCTCCTACAATGAGCAGTTCTTC.

The chain recombines TRBV10-3 with TRBJ1-5; 7 positions agree with TRBD1. The germline V gene has CDR1 ENHRY and CDR2 SYGVKD. The CDR3 runs 14 residues. J was trimmed by 7 bases and V by 10 bases; bases with no gene match: 13. The CDR3 region has the DNA TGTGCCACCCGAGGGCCAGGGGGTGGCCAGCCCCAGCATTTT. Protein: CATRGPGGGQPQHF.

This clonotype appeared a few times. This chain links TRBV15 with TRBJ2-3, with a possible D match to TRBD1 (5 bases). There are 15 residues in the CDR3. Deletions cut 3 bases from V and 2 bases from J, with 12 bases between. Germline-derived CDR1 and CDR2 are LNHNV and YYDKDF (reference sequence). CDR3 region: CATSSEQEYTDTQYF. Here the CDR3 DNA reads TGTGCCACCAGCAGTGAACAGGAATACACAGATACGCAGTATTTT.

This clonotype was picked up a small number of times. The rearrangement joins TRBV9 to TRBJ2-7, with TRBD2 matching 7 bases. Losses at the gene ends were 0 bases for V and 2 bases for J; bases not matched to a gene: 5. This CDR3 has 15 residues. The germline V gene has CDR1 SGDLS and CDR2 YYNGEE. The CDR3 loop is CASSVGGGRTYEQYF. CDR3 in DNA: TGTGCCAGCAGCGTAGGGGGGGGAAGAACCTACGAGCAGTACTTC.

V is TRBV4-2 and J is TRBJ2-7; D remains unclear. CDR1 is LGHNA and CDR2 is YNFKEQ in the germline V gene. This CDR3 is built from 14 residues. Trimming took off 1 base at V and 3 bases at J, with 10 bases between the two ends. In nucleotides, the CDR3 is TGTGCCAGCAGCCAAGGACTCGAGAACTACGAGCAGTACTTC. Translating gives CASSQGLENYEQYF.

V is TRBV6-2 or TRBV6-3 and J is TRBJ2-1, with TRBD2 matching 8 bases. The V gene's germline CDR1 is MNHEY and CDR2 SVGEGT. V was clipped by 6 bases and J by 4 bases; unmatched bases: 11. The CDR3 has 16 amino acids. In nucleotides, the CDR3 is TGTGCCAGCAGGCGAAAACTAGCGGAGTTTTACAATGAGCAGTTCTTC. It translates to CASRRKLAEFYNEQFF.

The CDR3 region has the DNA TGCGCCAGCAGCCCTACGACAGGGGGCTACAATGAGCAGTTCTTC. The encoded protein is CASSPTTGGYNEQFF. This chain uses TRBV5-1 with TRBJ2-1; 9 nucleotides align to TRBD1. The CDR3 length is 15 residues. CDR1 and CDR2 from the germline V gene are SGHRS and YFSETQ. Germline trimming cut 4 bases from V and 3 bases from J; bases unmatched to any gene: 5.

This chain links TRBV15 with TRBJ2-7; no firm D call. CDR3 length: 12 residues. V was pared by 3 bases and J by 2 bases, with 5 bases between. Per the germline V gene, CDR1 is LNHNV and CDR2 is YYDKDF (reference sequence). CDR3 nucleotides: TGTGCCACCAGCAGCGGCCCCTACGAGCAGTACTTC. Residues: CATSSGPYEQYF. Full variable domain (outside the CDR3, taken from reference TRBV15 and TRBJ2-7): DAMVIQNPRYQVTQFGKPVTLSCSQTLNHNVMYWYQQKSSQAPKLLFHYYDKDFNNEADTPDNFQSRRPNTSFCFLDIRSPGLGDTAMYLCATSSGPYEQYFGPGTRLTVT.

This clonotype has ten or more counts. The gene calls are TRBV11-3 and TRBJ2-1, with TRBD1 matching over 7 bases. This CDR3 has 15 amino acids. Germline assignment: CDR1 SGHNT and CDR2 YENEEA. J gave up 6 bases and V 5 bases, and 10 bases lay outside the gene matches. The CDR3 DNA follows: TGTGCCAGCAGCCTACAGGGGTTAGGGACCAATGAGCAGTTCTTC. Translated: CASSLQGLGTNEQFF.

V usage is TRBV20-1 and J usage is TRBJ2-7; 9 nucleotides agree with TRBD2. Germline V gives CDR1 DFQATT, CDR2 SNEGSKA (reference sequence). This CDR3 has 15 amino acids. Trimming cost V 5 bases and J 3 bases; bases outside gene matches: 11. CDR3 nucleotide sequence: TGCAGTGCTCTAGCAGTTCTAGCGGGGAGCTACGAGCAGTACTTC. This translates into CSALAVLAGSYEQYF.

A word on this clonotype: The junction does not match germline at one end; this may be a read error. V is TRBV4-3 and J is TRBJ2-7; possibly TRBD1 for D (6 bases). Germline assignment: CDR1 LGHNA and CDR2 YSLEER. The CDR3 consists of 15 residues. The CDR3 sequence: CASSQETGHTYERYF. The CDR3 DNA sequence: TGCGCCAGCAGCCAAGAAACGGGACACACCTACGAGCGGTACTTC.

V gene TRBV7-3 combines with J gene TRBJ2-3, with 8 positions matching TRBD2. The CDR3 spans 16 residues. J was trimmed by 5 bases and V by 5 bases; bases with no gene match: 12. The germline CDR1 and CDR2 sequences are SGHTA and FQGTGA. Written as DNA, the CDR3 is TGTGCCAGCAGCAGAAACGGTGCGGGAGGAGGAGATACGCAGTATTTT. Protein: CASSRNGAGGGDTQYF.

The table lists this clonotype with a few counts. The gene calls are TRBV5-1 and TRBJ2-5; D is tentatively TRBD1 or TRBD2 (5 bases each). The DNA end favors TRBJ2-7, so the J call may be wrong. Germline CDR1 SGHRS, CDR2 YFSETQ. The CDR3 runs 14 residues. Here the CDR3 DNA reads TGCGCCAGCAGCTTGCGGGGCCCTAACTACGAGCAGTACTTC. Translating gives CASSLRGPNYEQYF.

The chain combines TRBV20-1 with TRBJ2-7, with a weak D call TRBD2 (5 bases). CDR1 is DFQATT and CDR2 is SNEGSKA in the germline V gene (reference sequence). Trimming left V 5 bases short and J 0 bases short, with 14 bases between. This CDR3 has 14 amino acids. The CDR3 DNA follows: TGCAGTGCTGGAGTACTAGGGAGCTCCTACGAGCAGTACTTC. This translates into CSAGVLGSSYEQYF.